This T cell receptor beta chain was identified during a study of T cell changes during pregnancy in multiple sclerosis. Profiling relied on immunoSEQ multiplex PCR, and the TCRdb table lists in-frame clones only, not all of them. Altogether some 80,000 clones are present, just under 95% being singletons, with the ten largest covering more than 0.9%. V lost 8 bases to trimming and J lost 6 bases; unmatched junction nucleotides: 15. CDR3 length: 16 amino acids. Germline assignment: CDR1 LNHNV and CDR2 YYDKDF (reference sequence). The sequence derives from a female donor with multiple sclerosis, enrolled in a pregnancy study. The V and J genes are TRBV15 and TRBJ2-1, with 8 positions matching TRBD1. The input for sequencing was peripheral blood, taken in the first trimester of pregnancy. The DNA for the CDR3 is TGTGCCACCTCGGGTACGGGCAGGGGGCAATTCAATGAGCAGTTCTTC. The encoded protein is CATSGTGRGQFNEQFF.